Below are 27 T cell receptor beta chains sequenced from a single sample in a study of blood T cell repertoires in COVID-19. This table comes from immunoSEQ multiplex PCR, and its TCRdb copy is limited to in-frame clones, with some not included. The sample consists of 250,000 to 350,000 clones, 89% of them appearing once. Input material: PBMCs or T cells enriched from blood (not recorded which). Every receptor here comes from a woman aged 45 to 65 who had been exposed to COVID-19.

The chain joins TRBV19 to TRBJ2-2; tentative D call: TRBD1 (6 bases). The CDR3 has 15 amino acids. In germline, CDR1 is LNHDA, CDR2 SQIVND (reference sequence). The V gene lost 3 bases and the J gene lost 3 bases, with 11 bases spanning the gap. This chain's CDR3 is CASSIKGGYTGELFF. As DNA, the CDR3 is TGTGCCAGTAGTATTAAAGGGGGATACACCGGGGAGCTGTTTTTT.

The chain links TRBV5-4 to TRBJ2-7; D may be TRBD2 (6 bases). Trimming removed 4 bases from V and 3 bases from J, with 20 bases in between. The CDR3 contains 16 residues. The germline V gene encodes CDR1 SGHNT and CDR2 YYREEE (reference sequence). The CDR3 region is CASSARASGTLYEQYF. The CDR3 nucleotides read TGTGCCAGCAGCGCGAGGGCCTCCGGGACTCTCTACGAGCAGTACTTC.

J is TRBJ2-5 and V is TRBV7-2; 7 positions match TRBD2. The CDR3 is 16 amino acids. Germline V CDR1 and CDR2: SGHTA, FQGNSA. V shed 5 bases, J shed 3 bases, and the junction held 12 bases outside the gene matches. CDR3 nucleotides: TGTGCCAGCAGCCGGAGAGCGGGACTTGTCAAAGAGACCCAGTACTTC. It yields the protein CASSRRAGLVKETQYF.

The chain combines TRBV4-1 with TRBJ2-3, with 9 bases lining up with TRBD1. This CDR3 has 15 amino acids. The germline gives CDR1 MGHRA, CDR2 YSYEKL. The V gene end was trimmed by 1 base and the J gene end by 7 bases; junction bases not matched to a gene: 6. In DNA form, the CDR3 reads TGCGCCAGCAGCCAAGGCAGGACAGGGGAAAATACGCAGTATTTT. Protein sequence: CASSQGRTGENTQYF.

CDR3 residues: CASTSSGGAGYEQFF. The DNA of the CDR3 is TGTGCCAGCACCTCGAGCGGGGGGGCGGGGTATGAGCAGTTCTTC. This chain uses TRBV25-1 with TRBJ2-1; 10 bases line up with TRBD2. Germline-derived CDR1 and CDR2 are MGHDK and SYGVNS. The CDR3 covers 15 residues. The V segment lost 7 bases and the J segment 8 bases; nucleotides outside the gene matches: 11.

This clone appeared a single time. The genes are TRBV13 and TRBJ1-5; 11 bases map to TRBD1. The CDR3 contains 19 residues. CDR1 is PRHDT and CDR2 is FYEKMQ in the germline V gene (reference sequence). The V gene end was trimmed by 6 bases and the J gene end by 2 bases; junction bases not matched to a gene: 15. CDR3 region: CASRLPGQGGLGGNQPQHF. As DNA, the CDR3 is TGTGCCAGCAGGCTACCGGGACAGGGGGGTCTAGGTGGCAATCAGCCCCAGCATTTT.

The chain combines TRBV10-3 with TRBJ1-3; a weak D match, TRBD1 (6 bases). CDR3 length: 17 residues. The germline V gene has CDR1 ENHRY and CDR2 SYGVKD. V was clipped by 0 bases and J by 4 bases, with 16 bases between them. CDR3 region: CAISESSQGNVGNTIYF. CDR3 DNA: TGTGCCATCAGTGAGTCATCCCAGGGGAATGTAGGAAACACCATATATTTT.

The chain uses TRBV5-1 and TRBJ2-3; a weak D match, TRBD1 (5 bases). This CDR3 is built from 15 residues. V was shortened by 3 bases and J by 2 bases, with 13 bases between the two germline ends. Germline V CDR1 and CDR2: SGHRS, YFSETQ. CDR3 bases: TGCGCCAGCAGCTCGGCCGTAGGGGCCACAGATACGCAGTATTTT. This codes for CASSSAVGATDTQYF.

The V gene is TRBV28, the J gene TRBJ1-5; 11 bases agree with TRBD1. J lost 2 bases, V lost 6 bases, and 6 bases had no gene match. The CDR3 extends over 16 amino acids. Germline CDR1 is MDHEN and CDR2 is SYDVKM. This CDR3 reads CASRGTGGLGNQPQHF. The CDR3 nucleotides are TGTGCCAGCAGAGGGACAGGGGGATTGGGCAATCAGCCCCAGCATTTT.

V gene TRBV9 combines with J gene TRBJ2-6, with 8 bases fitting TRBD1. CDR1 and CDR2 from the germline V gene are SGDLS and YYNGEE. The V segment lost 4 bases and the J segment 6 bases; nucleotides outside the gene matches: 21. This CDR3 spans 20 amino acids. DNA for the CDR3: TGTGCCAGCAGCCCTACCTCAGGACAGGGCGGGCCCCTGAAGGCCAACGTCCTGACTTTC. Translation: CASSPTSGQGGPLKANVLTF.

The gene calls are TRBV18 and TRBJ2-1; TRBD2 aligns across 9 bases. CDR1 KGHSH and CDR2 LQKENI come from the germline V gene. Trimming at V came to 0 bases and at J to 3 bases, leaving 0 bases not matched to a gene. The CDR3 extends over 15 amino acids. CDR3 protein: CASSPPSGGYNEQFF. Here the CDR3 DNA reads TGTGCCAGCTCACCACCTAGCGGGGGCTACAATGAGCAGTTCTTC.

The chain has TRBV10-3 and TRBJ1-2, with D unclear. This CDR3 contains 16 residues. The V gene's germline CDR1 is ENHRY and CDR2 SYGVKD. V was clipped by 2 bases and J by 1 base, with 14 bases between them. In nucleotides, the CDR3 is TGTGCCATCAGTGAGGGTGGAACGGAGGGTAACTATGGCTACACCTTC. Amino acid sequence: CAISEGGTEGNYGYTF.

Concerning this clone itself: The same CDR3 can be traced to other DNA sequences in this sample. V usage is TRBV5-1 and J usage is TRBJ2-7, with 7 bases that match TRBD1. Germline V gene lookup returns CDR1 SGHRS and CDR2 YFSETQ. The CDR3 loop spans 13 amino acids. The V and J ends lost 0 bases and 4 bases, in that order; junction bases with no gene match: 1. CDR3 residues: CASSLDRGYEQYF. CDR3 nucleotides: TGCGCCAGCAGCTTGGACAGGGGATACGAGCAGTACTTC.

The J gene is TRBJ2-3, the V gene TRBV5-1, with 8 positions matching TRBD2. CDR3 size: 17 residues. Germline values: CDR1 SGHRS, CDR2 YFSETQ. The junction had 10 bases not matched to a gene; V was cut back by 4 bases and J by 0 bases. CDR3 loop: CASSPFLSGGSTDTQYF. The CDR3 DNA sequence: TGCGCCAGCAGCCCTTTTCTAAGCGGGGGTAGCACAGATACGCAGTATTTT. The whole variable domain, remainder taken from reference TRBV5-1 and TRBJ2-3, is KAGVTQTPRYLIKTRGQQVTLSCSPISGHRSVSWYQQTPGQGLQFLFEYFSETQRNKGNFPGRFSGRQFSNSRSEMNVSTLELGDSALYLCASSPFLSGGSTDTQYFGPGTRLTVL.

This CDR3 is CASIRGGGYEQYF. The DNA for the CDR3 is TGTGCCAGCATTCGGGGGGGAGGCTACGAGCAGTACTTC. The chain recombines TRBV28 with TRBJ2-7, with TRBD2 matching over 8 bases. The CDR3 is 13 amino acids. The ends lost 7 bases at V and 3 bases at J; junction bases unmatched: 5. CDR1 and CDR2 (germline): MDHEN, SYDVKM.

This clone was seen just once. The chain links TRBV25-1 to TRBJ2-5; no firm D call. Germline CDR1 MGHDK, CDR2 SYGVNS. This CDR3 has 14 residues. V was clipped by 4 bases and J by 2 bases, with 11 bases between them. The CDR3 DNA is TGTGCCAGCAGTGCCATGAGGTCTCAAGAGACCCAGTACTTC. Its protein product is CASSAMRSQETQYF. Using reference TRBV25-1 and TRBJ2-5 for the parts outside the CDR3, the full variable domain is EADIYQTPRYLVIGTGKKITLECSQTMGHDKMYWYQQDPGMELHLIHYSYGVNSTEKGDLSSESTVSRIRTEHFPLTLESARPSHTSQYLCASSAMRSQETQYFGPGTRLLVL.

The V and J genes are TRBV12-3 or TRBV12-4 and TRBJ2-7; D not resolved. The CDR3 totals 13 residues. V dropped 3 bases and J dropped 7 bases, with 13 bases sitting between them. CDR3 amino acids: CASSFTDNFEQYF. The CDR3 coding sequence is TGTGCCAGCAGTTTTACAGATAACTTTGAGCAGTACTTC.

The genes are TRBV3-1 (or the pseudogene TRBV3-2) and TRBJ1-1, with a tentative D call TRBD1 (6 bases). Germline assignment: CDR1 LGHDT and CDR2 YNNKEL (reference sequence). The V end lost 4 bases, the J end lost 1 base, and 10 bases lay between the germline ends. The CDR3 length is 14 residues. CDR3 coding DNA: TGTGCCAGCAGCCCCAGGGGACAGAACACTGAAGCTTTCTTT. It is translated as CASSPRGQNTEAFF.

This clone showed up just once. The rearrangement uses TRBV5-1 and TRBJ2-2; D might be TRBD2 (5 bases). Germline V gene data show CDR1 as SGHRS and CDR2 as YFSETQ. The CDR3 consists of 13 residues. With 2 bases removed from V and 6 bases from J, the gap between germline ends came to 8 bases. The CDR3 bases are TGCGCCAGCAGCTTCGGAGGCCCCGGGGAGCTGTTTTTT. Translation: CASSFGGPGELFF.

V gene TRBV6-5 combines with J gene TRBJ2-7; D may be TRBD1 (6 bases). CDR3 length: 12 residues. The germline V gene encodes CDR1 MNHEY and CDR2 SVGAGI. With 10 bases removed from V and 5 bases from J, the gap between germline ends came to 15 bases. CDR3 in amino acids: CATKTGPHEQYF. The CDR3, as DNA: TGTGCCACTAAGACAGGTCCCCACGAGCAGTACTTC.

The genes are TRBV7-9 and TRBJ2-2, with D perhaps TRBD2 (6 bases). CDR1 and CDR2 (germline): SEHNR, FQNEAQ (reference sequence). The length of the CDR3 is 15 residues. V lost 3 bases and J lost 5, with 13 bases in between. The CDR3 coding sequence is TGTGCCAGCAGCTTGGAGGGGTTAGGTACCGGGGAGCTGTTTTTT. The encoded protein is CASSLEGLGTGELFF.

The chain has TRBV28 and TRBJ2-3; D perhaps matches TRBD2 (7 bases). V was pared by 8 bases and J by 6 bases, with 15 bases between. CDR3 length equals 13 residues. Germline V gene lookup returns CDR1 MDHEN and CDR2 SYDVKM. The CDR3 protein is CASSWGGRDTQYF. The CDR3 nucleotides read TGTGCCAGCTCCTGGGGGGGGCGGGATACGCAGTATTTT.

The CDR3 loop is CASSQGDRKRPEAFF. The CDR3 DNA sequence: TGTGCCAGCAGCCAAGGCGACAGGAAAAGGCCTGAAGCTTTCTTT. The rearrangement joins TRBV4-2 to TRBJ1-1; D may be TRBD1 (6 bases). Germline CDR1 LGHNA, CDR2 YNFKEQ. This CDR3 contains 15 residues. V was pared by 1 base and J by 6 bases, with 15 bases between.

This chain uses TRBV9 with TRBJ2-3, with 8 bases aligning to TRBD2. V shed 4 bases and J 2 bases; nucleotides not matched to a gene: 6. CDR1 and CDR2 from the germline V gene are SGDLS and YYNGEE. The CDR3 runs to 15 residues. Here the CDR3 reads CASSPGGRSTDTQYF. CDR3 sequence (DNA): TGTGCCAGCAGCCCGGGGGGGAGATCCACAGATACGCAGTATTTT.

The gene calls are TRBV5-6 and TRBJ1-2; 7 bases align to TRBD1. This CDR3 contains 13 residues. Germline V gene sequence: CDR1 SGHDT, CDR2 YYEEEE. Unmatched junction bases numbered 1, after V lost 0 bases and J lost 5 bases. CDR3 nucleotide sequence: TGTGCCAGCAGCTTGGACAGGGGTTATGGCTACACCTTC. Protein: CASSLDRGYGYTF. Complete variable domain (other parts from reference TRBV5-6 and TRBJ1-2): DAGVTQSPTHLIKTRGQQVTLRCSPKSGHDTVSWYQQALGQGPQFIFQYYEEEERQRGNFPDRFSGHQFPNYSSELNVNALLLGDSALYLCASSLDRGYGYTFGSGTRLTVV.

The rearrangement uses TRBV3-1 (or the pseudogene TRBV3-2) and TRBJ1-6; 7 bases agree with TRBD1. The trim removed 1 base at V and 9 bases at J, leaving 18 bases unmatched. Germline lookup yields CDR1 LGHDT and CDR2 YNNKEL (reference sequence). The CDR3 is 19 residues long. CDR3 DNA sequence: TGTGCCAGCAGCCAAGGCTTCTTGGCAGGGGGTTCCCTTGTTTCACCCCTCCACTTT. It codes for CASSQGFLAGGSLVSPLHF.

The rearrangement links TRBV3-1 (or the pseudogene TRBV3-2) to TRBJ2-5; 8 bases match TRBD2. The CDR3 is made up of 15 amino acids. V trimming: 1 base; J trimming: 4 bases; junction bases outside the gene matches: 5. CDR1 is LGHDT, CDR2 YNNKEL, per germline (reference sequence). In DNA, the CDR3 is TGTGCCAGCAGCCAAGTAATAGCGGGGCCAGAGACCCAGTACTTC. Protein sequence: CASSQVIAGPETQYF.